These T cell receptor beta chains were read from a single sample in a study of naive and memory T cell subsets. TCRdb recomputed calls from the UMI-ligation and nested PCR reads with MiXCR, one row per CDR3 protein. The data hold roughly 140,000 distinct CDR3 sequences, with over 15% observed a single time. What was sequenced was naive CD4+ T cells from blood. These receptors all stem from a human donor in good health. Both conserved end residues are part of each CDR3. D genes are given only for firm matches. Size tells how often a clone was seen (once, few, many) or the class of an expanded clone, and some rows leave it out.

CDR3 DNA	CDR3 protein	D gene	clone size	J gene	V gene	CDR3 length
TGTGCCATCAGTGATCCGGCGGGGGCTAGCACAGATACGCAGTATTTT	CAISDPAGASTDTQYF	-	-	TRBJ2-3	TRBV10-3	16
TGTGCCAGCAGCTCTGGACAGAACACCGGGGAGCTGTTTTTT	CASSSGQNTGELFF	-	few	TRBJ2-2	TRBV7-7	14
TGCGCCAGCAGTCGCACCCTCTACGAGCAGTACTTC	CASSRTLYEQYF	-	-	TRBJ2-7	TRBV5-1	12
TGTGCCATCAGTGGACTAGCGGGAGCCATTGATGAGCAGTTCTTC	CAISGLAGAIDEQFF	TRBD2	-	TRBJ2-1	TRBV10-3	15
TGCGCCAGCAGCTTTTCTGAAGATACGCAGTATTTT	CASSFSEDTQYF	-	-	TRBJ2-3	TRBV5-1	12
TGTGCCAGCAGATCTAGCGGGACCACAAAATACAATGAGCAGTTCTTC	CASRSSGTTKYNEQFF	TRBD2	many	TRBJ2-1	TRBV7-2	16
TGTGCCAGCAGTCAGGACCGGACTAGCGGGAGGGACGAGTTCTTC	CASSQDRTSGRDEFF	TRBD2	few	TRBJ2-1	TRBV2	15
TGTGCCAGCAGTAGCCTGACGCCGACCAGAGGATACGAGCAGTACTTC	CASSSLTPTRGYEQYF	-	few	TRBJ2-7	TRBV6-1	16
TGCGCCAGCAGCTTCGACGGTAGCAATCAGCCCCAGCATTTT	CASSFDGSNQPQHF	-	few	TRBJ1-5	TRBV5-1	14
TGTGCCAGCAGCTTAGGCCGTTCCTACGAGCAGTACTTC	CASSLGRSYEQYF	-	-	TRBJ2-7	TRBV7-2	13
TGTGCCTTGGACAGGGGATCTGAAAAACTGTTTTTT	CALDRGSEKLFF	TRBD1	few	TRBJ1-4	TRBV30	12
TGTGCCATCAGCCCCGCGGGGGACACTGAAGCTTTCTTT	CAISPAGDTEAFF	-	-	TRBJ1-1	TRBV10-3	13
TGTGCCAGCAGTTTATCGCTTAGGGAGGAGTTCTTC	CASSLSLREEFF	-	-	TRBJ2-1	TRBV12-3/TRBV12-4	12
TGTGCCAGCGGACAGGGCGCTATGAGCACAGATACGCAGTATTTT	CASGQGAMSTDTQYF	TRBD1	-	TRBJ2-3	TRBV7-2	15
TGCAGTGCTAGGCTACAGGGAGCCGAGCAGTACTTC	CSARLQGAEQYF	-	-	TRBJ2-7	TRBV20-1	12
TGCGCCAGCAGCTTGGGCAGGGACGAGCAGTACTTC	CASSLGRDEQYF	-	-	TRBJ2-7	TRBV5-1	12
TGCGCCAGCGCCCCGGACTCGATTCGTCAAGAGACCCAGTACTTC	CASAPDSIRQETQYF	-	-	TRBJ2-5	TRBV10-2	15
TGTGCCAGCAGCTTAGCTCCGCGCCCAGGGAAGAGCTATGGCTACACCTTC	CASSLAPRPGKSYGYTF	-	-	TRBJ1-2	TRBV11-2	17
TGCAGCGTTGCTCCAGGGAGCACAGATACGCAGTATTTT	CSVAPGSTDTQYF	-	few	TRBJ2-3	TRBV29-1	13
TGCAGCGTTCTCCGTGGCTCCTACAATGAGCAGTTCTTC	CSVLRGSYNEQFF	-	-	TRBJ2-1	TRBV20-1	13
TGCAGTGCTAGGGGACTAGCGGGGGGAACCTACGAGCAGTACTTC	CSARGLAGGTYEQYF	TRBD2	few	TRBJ2-7	TRBV20-1	15
TGTGCCAGCAGCTTAGGGGAGGCGGGGGCGGACGAGCAGTACTTC	CASSLGEAGADEQYF	-	few	TRBJ2-7	TRBV11-1	15